A selection of T cell receptor beta chains follows, all from one sample in a study of cytomegalovirus exposure and HLA in healthy donors. Here immunoSEQ multiplex PCR was the method, and the copy in TCRdb shows in-frame clones only, minus some. The specimen's table records fewer than 150,000 clones. The material sequenced was PBMCs. These receptors were taken from a man aged 35-49 years in good health and CMV-seronegative. Each CDR3 is given with its conserved first and last residue. The D gene is left open where the match is weak.

J	D	V	CDR3	DNA
TRBJ2-3	TRBD2	TRBV5-1	CASSLPGTSGGQDTQYF	TGCGCCAGCAGCTTGCCGGGGACTAGCGGGGGGCAAGATACGCAGTATTTT
TRBJ2-1	NA	TRBV5-1	CASSLVESNEQFF	TGCGCCAGCAGCTTGGTCGAGAGCAATGAGCAGTTCTTC
TRBJ1-1	NA	TRBV29-1	CSVVGHSNTEAFF	TGCAGCGTTGTTGGTCACTCGAACACTGAAGCTTTCTTT
TRBJ2-7	TRBD1	TRBV18	CASSLGQDYEQYF	TGTGCCAGCTCACTCGGACAGGACTACGAGCAGTACTTC
TRBJ2-2	TRBD1	TRBV7-9	CASIRDRGSTGELFF	TGTGCCAGCATCCGGGACAGGGGGAGTACCGGGGAGCTGTTTTTT
TRBJ2-7	TRBD1	TRBV5-1	CASSLGTGDDEQYF	TGCGCCAGCAGCTTGGGTACAGGGGACGACGAGCAGTACTTC
TRBJ2-7	NA	TRBV2	CASSPQGYEQYF	TGTGCCAGCAGCCCACAGGGCTACGAGCAGTACTTC
TRBJ1-2	NA	TRBV12-2	CASRLYGGYTF	TGTGCAAGTCGCTTGTACGGGGGCTACACCTTC
TRBJ2-7	NA	TRBV29-1	CSGLNAYEQYF	TGCAGCGGTCTCAATGCGTACGAGCAGTACTTC
TRBJ2-3	TRBD2	TRBV19	CASSRSGGATDTQYF	TGTGCCAGTAGCCGTAGCGGGGGGGCAACAGATACGCAGTATTTT
TRBJ1-5	NA	TRBV18	CASSPGPHRDQPQHF	TGTGCCAGCTCACCGGGGCCTCATCGGGATCAGCCCCAGCATTTT
TRBJ1-1	NA	TRBV7-3	CASSSGGGTEAFF	TGTGCCAGCAGCTCTGGGGGGGGTACAGAAGCTTTCTTT
TRBJ2-2	TRBD1	TRBV7-9	CASRQGQSGELFF	TGTGCCAGCAGACAGGGGCAGTCCGGGGAGCTGTTTTTT
TRBJ2-7	NA	TRBV19	CASSIVTGGLYEQYF	TGTGCCAGTAGTATAGTGACAGGCGGGCTCTACGAGCAGTACTTC
TRBJ2-7	NA	TRBV7-8	CASSWRGKAEIYEQYF	TGTGCCAGCAGCTGGAGAGGAAAAGCGGAAATTTACGAGCAGTACTTC
TRBJ1-4	NA	TRBV4-3	CASSPPGGEKLFF	TGCGCCAGCAGCCCTCCTGGAGGTGAAAAACTGTTTTTT
TRBJ1-1	NA	TRBV18	CASSPRTVPNTEAFF	TGTGCCAGCTCACCCCGGACAGTCCCGAACACTGAAGCTTTCTTT
TRBJ1-2	TRBD1	TRBV25-1	CASSQQGGDYGYTF	TGTGCCAGCAGTCAACAGGGGGGAGACTATGGCTACACCTTC
TRBJ2-7	TRBD1	TRBV27	CASSSIGTGQAYEQYF	TGTGCCAGCAGTTCGATCGGGACAGGACAGGCCTACGAGCAGTACTTC
TRBJ2-3	NA	TRBV4-2	CASTPQGGGGRMDTQYF	TGTGCCAGCACTCCCCAGGGGGGCGGGGGGAGAATGGATACGCAGTATTTT
TRBJ2-5	TRBD1	TRBV7-8	CASSLEQGAQETQYF	TGTGCCAGCAGCTTAGAACAGGGGGCACAGGAGACCCAGTACTTC
TRBJ2-7	NA	TRBV5-6	CASSLGAGVSYEQYF	TGTGCCAGCAGCTTGGGAGCAGGTGTCTCCTACGAGCAGTACTTC
TRBJ1-6	NA	TRBV5-1	CASSLITGVNSPLHF	TGCGCCAGCAGCTTGATAACCGGGGTTAATTCACCCCTCCACTTT
TRBJ2-2	NA	TRBV19	CASSIQTGLTGELFF	TGTGCCAGTAGTATACAAACAGGTCTAACCGGGGAGCTGTTTTTT
TRBJ1-6	NA	TRBV5-4	CASSLTPRQAYNSPLHF	TGTGCCAGCAGCTTGACCCCCCGACAGGCCTACAATTCACCCCTCCACTTT
TRBJ2-7	NA	TRBV5-6	CASSPVGAGTYEQYF	TGTGCCAGCAGCCCGGTTGGGGCAGGAACCTACGAGCAGTACTTC
TRBJ1-2	NA	TRBV9	CASSAPTGLNYGYTF	TGTGCCAGCAGCGCACCGACAGGCCTTAACTATGGCTACACCTTC
TRBJ2-1	NA	TRBV5-1	CASSGGGGAHNEQFF	TGCGCCAGCAGCGGGGGCGGGGGAGCCCACAATGAGCAGTTCTTC
TRBJ2-7	TRBD2	TRBV2	CASSVSGTIHEQYF	TGTGCCAGCAGTGTCAGCGGGACTATACACGAGCAGTACTTC
TRBJ2-3	NA	TRBV11-2	CASSWQGNAGSTDTQYF	TGTGCCAGCAGTTGGCAGGGAAATGCGGGGTCGACAGATACGCAGTATTTT
TRBJ2-7	NA	TRBV27	CASSPDGPYEQYF	TGTGCCAGCAGTCCAGATGGTCCCTACGAGCAGTACTTC
TRBJ2-7	TRBD1	TRBV4-1	CASSPLRTGNSYEQYF	TGCGCCAGCAGCCCTCTAAGGACAGGGAACTCCTACGAGCAGTACTTC
TRBJ2-2	TRBD1	TRBV5-1	CASSWITGDGTGELFF	TGCGCCAGCAGCTGGATTACAGGGGATGGAACCGGGGAGCTGTTTTTT